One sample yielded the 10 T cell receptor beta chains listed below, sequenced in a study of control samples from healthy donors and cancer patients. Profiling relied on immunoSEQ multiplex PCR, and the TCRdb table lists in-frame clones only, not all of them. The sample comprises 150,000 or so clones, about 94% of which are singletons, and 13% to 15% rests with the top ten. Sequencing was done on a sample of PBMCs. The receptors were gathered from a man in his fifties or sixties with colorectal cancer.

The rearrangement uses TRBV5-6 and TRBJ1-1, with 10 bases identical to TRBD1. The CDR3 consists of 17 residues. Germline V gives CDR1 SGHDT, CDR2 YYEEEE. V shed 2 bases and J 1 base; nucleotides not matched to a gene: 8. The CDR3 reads CASSFRDRGKRNTEAFF. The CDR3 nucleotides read TGTGCCAGCAGCTTTAGGGACAGGGGTAAGAGGAACACTGAAGCTTTCTTT.

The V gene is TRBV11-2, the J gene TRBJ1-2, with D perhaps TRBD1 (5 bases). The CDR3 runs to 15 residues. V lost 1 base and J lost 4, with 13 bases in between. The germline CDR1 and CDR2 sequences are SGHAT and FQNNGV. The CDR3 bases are TGTGCCAGCAGCTTAGGAGGGGAGGACGGCTATGGCTACACCTTC. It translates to CASSLGGEDGYGYTF.

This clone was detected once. CDR3 residues: CASSDRDRADTQYF. The CDR3 nucleotides are TGCGCCAGCAGTGACCGGGACAGGGCAGATACGCAGTATTTT. The chain couples TRBV4-1 to TRBJ2-3, with 9 bases matching TRBD1. This CDR3 is 14 amino acids long. Germline-derived CDR1 and CDR2 are MGHRA and YSYEKL. With V trimmed by 6 bases and J by 4 bases, 5 bases remained unmatched.

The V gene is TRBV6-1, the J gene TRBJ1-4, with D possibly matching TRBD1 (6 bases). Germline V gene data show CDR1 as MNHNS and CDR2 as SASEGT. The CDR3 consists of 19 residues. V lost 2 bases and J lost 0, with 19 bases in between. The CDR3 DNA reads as TGTGCCAGCAGTGAAACCTACTTAACAGGGCCCACAACTAATGAAAAACTGTTTTTT. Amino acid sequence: CASSETYLTGPTTNEKLFF.

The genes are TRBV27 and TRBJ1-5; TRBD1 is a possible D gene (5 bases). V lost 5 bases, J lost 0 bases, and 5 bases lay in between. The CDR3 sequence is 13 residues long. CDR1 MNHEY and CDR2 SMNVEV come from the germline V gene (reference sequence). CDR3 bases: TGTGCCAGCAGTCAGGGTAGCAATCAGCCCCAGCATTTT. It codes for CASSQGSNQPQHF.

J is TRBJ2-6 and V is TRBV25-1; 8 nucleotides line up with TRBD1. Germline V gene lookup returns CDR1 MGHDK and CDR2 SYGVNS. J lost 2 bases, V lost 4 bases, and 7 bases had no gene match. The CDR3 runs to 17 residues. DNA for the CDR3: TGTGCCAGCAGTGCAGGGGGCGTGCTTGCTGGGGCCAACGTCCTGACTTTC. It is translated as CASSAGGVLAGANVLTF.

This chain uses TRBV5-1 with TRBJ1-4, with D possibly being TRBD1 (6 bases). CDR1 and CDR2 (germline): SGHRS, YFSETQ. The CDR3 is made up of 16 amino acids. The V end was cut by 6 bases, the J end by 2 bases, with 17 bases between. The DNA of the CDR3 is TGCGCCAGCAACAGAGGGGGGATGGCGACTAATGAAAAACTGTTTTTT. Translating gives CASNRGGMATNEKLFF.

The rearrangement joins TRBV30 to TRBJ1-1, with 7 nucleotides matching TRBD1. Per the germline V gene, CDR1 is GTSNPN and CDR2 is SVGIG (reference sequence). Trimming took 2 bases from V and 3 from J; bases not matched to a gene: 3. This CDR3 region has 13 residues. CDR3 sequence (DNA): TGTGCCTGGAGTAGGGGGCCGGACACTGAAGCTTTCTTT. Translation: CAWSRGPDTEAFF.

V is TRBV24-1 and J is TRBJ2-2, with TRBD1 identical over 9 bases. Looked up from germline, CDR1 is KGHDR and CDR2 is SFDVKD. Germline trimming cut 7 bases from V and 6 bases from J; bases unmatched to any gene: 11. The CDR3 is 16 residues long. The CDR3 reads CATRRTGEGNAGELFF. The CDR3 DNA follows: TGTGCCACCAGGAGGACAGGGGAAGGGAATGCCGGGGAGCTGTTTTTT.

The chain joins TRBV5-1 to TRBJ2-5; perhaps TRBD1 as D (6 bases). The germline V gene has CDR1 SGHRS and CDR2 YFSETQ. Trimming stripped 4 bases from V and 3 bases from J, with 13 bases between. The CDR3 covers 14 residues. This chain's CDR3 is CASSVGQTKETQYF. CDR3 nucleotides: TGCGCCAGCAGCGTCGGACAGACCAAAGAGACCCAGTACTTC.